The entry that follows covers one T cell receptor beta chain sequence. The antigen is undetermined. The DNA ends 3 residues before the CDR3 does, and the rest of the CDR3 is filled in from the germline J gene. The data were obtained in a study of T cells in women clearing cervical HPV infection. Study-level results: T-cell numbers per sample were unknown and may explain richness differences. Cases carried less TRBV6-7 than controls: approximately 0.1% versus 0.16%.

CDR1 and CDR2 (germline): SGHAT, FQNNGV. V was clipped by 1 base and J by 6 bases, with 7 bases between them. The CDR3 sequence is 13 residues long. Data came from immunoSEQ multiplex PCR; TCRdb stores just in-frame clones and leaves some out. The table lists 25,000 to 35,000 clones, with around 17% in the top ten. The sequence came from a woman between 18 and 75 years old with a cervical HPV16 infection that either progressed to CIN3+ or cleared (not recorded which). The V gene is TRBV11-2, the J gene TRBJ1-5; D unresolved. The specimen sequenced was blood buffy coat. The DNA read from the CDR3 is TGTGCCAGCAGCTTAGGAAGGGCTCAGCCC. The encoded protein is CASSLGRAQP. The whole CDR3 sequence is CASSLGRAQPQHF.